Below, 8 T cell receptor beta chains from the same sample are listed, as sequenced in a study of Ad26.COV2.S vaccination and SARS-CoV-2 variants. Sample treatment: 19 received Ad26.COV2.S at low or high dose, single or two shots; 5 received placebo; per-sample allocation not given. Sample collection was performed on day 63 after the first vaccine or placebo injection. Assay used: immunoSEQ multiplex PCR; TCRdb lists only in-frame clones, some missing. Of about 390,000 clones listed, roughly nine tenths are singletons. The sequencing here drew on peripheral blood, taken in a trial of Ad26.COV2.S vaccine versus placebo. These receptor sequences come from a person between 18 and 65 years old who received the Ad26.COV2.S COVID-19 vaccine or a placebo.

This chain connects TRBV9 to TRBJ2-2; D not resolved. CDR3 length: 12 residues. Germline assignment: CDR1 SGDLS and CDR2 YYNGEE. Between the trimmed V and J ends, which lost 3 bases and 7 bases, there was a span of 7 bases. The CDR3 spells CASSALDGELFF. Here the CDR3 DNA reads TGTGCCAGCAGCGCCCTGGACGGGGAGCTGTTTTTT.

The genes are TRBV4-1 and TRBJ1-3, with 7 bases matching TRBD1. J gave up 4 bases and V 2 bases, and 5 bases lay outside the gene matches. The CDR3 is 15 amino acids. Per the germline V gene, CDR1 is MGHRA and CDR2 is YSYEKL. The chain's CDR3 is CASSQLLGQGNTIYF. CDR3 DNA: TGCGCCAGCAGCCAATTATTGGGACAGGGAAACACCATATATTTT.

This rearrangement joins TRBV4-1 to TRBJ2-7; no definite D call. This CDR3 contains 13 residues. Trimming stripped 4 bases from V and 2 bases from J, with 9 bases between. Per the germline V gene, CDR1 is MGHRA and CDR2 is YSYEKL. CDR3 sequence reads: CASSLSPTYEQYF. CDR3 bases: TGCGCCAGCAGCCTGTCACCCACCTACGAGCAGTACTTC.

The chain couples TRBV7-2 to TRBJ2-2; 7 bases are a match to TRBD2. The CDR3 runs to 15 residues. In germline, CDR1 is SGHTA, CDR2 FQGNSA. V lost 4 bases and J lost 4; bases outside the gene matches: 6. CDR3 in DNA: TGTGCCAGCAGCTCCCCAGCGGGACCCACCGGGGAGCTGTTTTTT. Translated: CASSSPAGPTGELFF.

This chain links TRBV7-9 with TRBJ2-7, with D tentatively TRBD1 or TRBD2 (5 bases each). The CDR3 runs to 10 residues. Trimming pared 6 bases from V and 5 bases from J, leaving 5 bases between. Germline lookup yields CDR1 SEHNR and CDR2 FQNEAQ (reference sequence). The DNA for the CDR3 is TGTGCCAGCAGGGGGGACGAGCAGTACTTC. It encodes CASRGDEQYF.

Only a few counts were recorded for this clone. The rearrangement joins TRBV5-6 to TRBJ1-6; a weak D match, TRBD1 (6 bases). The CDR3 is 16 residues long. Trimming pared 5 bases from V and 7 bases from J, leaving 19 bases between. CDR1 and CDR2 (germline): SGHDT, YYEEEE. CDR3 DNA: TGTGCCAGCAGGGGTGCGTCCTTCGGGGGCAATTCACCCCTCCACTTT. It specifies CASRGASFGGNSPLHF.

The J gene is TRBJ2-3, the V gene TRBV30; the match to TRBD2 covers 10 bases. CDR3 length equals 17 residues. From germline, CDR1 is GTSNPN and CDR2 SVGIG (reference sequence). V was clipped by 3 bases and J by 2 bases; unmatched bases: 11. CDR3 DNA: TGTGCCTGGAGAACCTTTCTAGCGGGGGCCTACACAGATACGCAGTATTTT. Amino acids: CAWRTFLAGAYTDTQYF. Looking up the rest from reference TRBV30 and TRBJ2-3 gives the full variable domain: SQTIHQWPATLVQPVGSPLSLECTVEGTSNPNLYWYRQAAGRGLQLLFYSVGIGQISSEVPQNLSASRPQDRQFILSSKKLLLSDSGFYLCAWRTFLAGAYTDTQYFGPGTRLTVL.

The V call is TRBV4-3, the J call TRBJ2-7; D unclear. The V gene's germline CDR1 is LGHNA and CDR2 YSLEER. The V end was cut by 0 bases, the J end by 7 bases, with 19 bases between. The CDR3 runs to 16 residues. This chain's CDR3 is CASSQDLRTPIGEQYF. The CDR3 DNA reads TGCGCCAGCAGCCAAGATCTTAGGACGCCCATAGGTGAGCAGTACTTC.